The 20 T cell receptor beta chains reported below all come from one sample, sequenced in a study of CD8+ T cells in alopecia areata. As for treatment: oral pan-JAK inhibitor, 5-10 mg twice daily. Extraction of RNA preceded its reverse transcription into cDNA, which served as the sequencing template. Generated by immunoSEQ multiplex PCR, the TCRdb table keeps only in-frame clones and is missing some. In the table there are 190,000 or so clones, around three fifths of which are singletons. The sequences come from CD8+ T cells sorted from blood, collected at week 24, from a patient treated with tofacitinib. Receptors originate from a human donor with alopecia areata.

The chain joins TRBV9 to TRBJ2-1, with a tentative D call TRBD1 (7 bases). The CDR3 is 15 amino acids. V lost 4 bases to trimming and J lost 8 bases, with 19 bases between them. Per the germline V gene, CDR1 is SGDLS and CDR2 is YYNGEE. The CDR3 region has the DNA TGTGCCAGCAGCCAACAGGGGAGGAATGTGGATGAGCAGTTCTTC. Encoded protein: CASSQQGRNVDEQFF.

This clone was counted between two and nine times. V usage is TRBV15 and J usage is TRBJ2-1; the D gene is possibly TRBD1 (6 bases). Trimming pared 7 bases from V and 5 bases from J, leaving 15 bases between. Germline V gene lookup returns CDR1 LNHNV and CDR2 YYDKDF (reference sequence). CDR3 size: 14 residues. CDR3 in DNA: TGTGCCACCATGTCCGGGACACTCCACAATGAGCAGTTCTTC. Protein sequence: CATMSGTLHNEQFF. The entire variable domain, with the rest obtained from reference TRBV15 and TRBJ2-1, is as follows: DAMVIQNPRYQVTQFGKPVTLSCSQTLNHNVMYWYQQKSSQAPKLLFHYYDKDFNNEADTPDNFQSRRPNTSFCFLDIRSPGLGDTAMYLCATMSGTLHNEQFFGPGTRLTVL.

This sequence joins TRBV2 and TRBJ1-2; weak D call: TRBD1 (6 bases). Trimming removed 3 bases at V and 8 bases at J, with 16 bases between. The CDR3 totals 14 residues. Germline V gene data show CDR1 as SNHLY and CDR2 as FYNNEI. The CDR3 DNA sequence: TGTGCCAGCAGTGAGGGGCAGGGGTCTTTAGGCTACACCTTC. It translates to CASSEGQGSLGYTF.

The chain recombines TRBV4-1 with TRBJ2-3, with D perhaps matching TRBD1 (6 bases). This CDR3 contains 16 residues. From germline, CDR1 is MGHRA and CDR2 YSYEKL. With 1 base removed from V and 2 bases from J, the gap between germline ends came to 13 bases. CDR3: CASSQGGGQFTDTQYF. CDR3 nucleotide sequence: TGCGCCAGCAGCCAAGGGGGTGGACAGTTCACAGATACGCAGTATTTT.

The table lists this clone with a few counts. This chain uses TRBV29-1 with TRBJ2-1; D is perhaps TRBD2 (6 bases). Germline CDR1 is SQVTM and CDR2 is ANQGSEA. The CDR3 loop spans 14 amino acids. V lost 2 bases to trimming and J lost 8 bases, with 16 bases between them. The CDR3 DNA is TGCAGCGTTGAACCCCTTCAGGGAGGTTATGAGCAGTTCTTC. It codes for CSVEPLQGGYEQFF.

This clone was observed a few times. Other DNA variants within this sample encode the same CDR3. This chain links TRBV29-1 with TRBJ2-7, with D possibly TRBD1 on 6 matching bases. This CDR3 region has 13 residues. Between the trimmed V and J ends, which lost 3 bases and 4 bases, there was a span of 13 bases. Germline V CDR1 and CDR2: SQVTM, ANQGSEA. This CDR3 reads CSVERDTPYEQYF. CDR3 DNA sequence: TGCAGCGTTGAGAGGGACACCCCGTACGAGCAGTACTTC.

This clone was seen only a few times. The chain couples TRBV9 to TRBJ2-3, with D hard to call. Germline V CDR1 and CDR2: SGDLS, YYNGEE. This CDR3 comprises 12 residues. Trimming took off 3 bases at V and 2 bases at J, with 4 bases between the two ends. CDR3 sequence: CASSGHTDTQYF. The DNA for the CDR3 is TGTGCCAGCAGCGGCCACACAGATACGCAGTATTTT.

A few counts support this clone. The chain recombines TRBV4-1 with TRBJ1-6; D perhaps matches TRBD1 (5 bases). The CDR3 is made up of 14 amino acids. Germline V gene sequence: CDR1 MGHRA, CDR2 YSYEKL. V lost 5 bases and J 7 bases, leaving 12 bases between the germline ends. The CDR3 DNA follows: TGCGCCAGCAGCGCTGAGGGGCCGAATTCACCCCTCCACTTT. This gives the protein CASSAEGPNSPLHF.

The chain joins TRBV30 to TRBJ2-3; 8 bases match TRBD1. J lost 6 bases, V lost 4 bases, and 12 bases had no gene match. Germline CDR1 is GTSNPN and CDR2 is SVGIG (reference sequence). The CDR3 consists of 15 residues. CDR3: CAWTPGQGLVDTQYF. As DNA, the CDR3 is TGTGCCTGGACCCCCGGACAGGGTCTTGTGGATACGCAGTATTTT.

The CDR3: CASSYPEPGETQYF. The CDR3 bases are TGTGCCAGCAGTTACCCCGAACCGGGAGAGACCCAGTACTTC. The chain links TRBV6-6 to TRBJ2-5; no firm D call. The CDR3 runs 14 residues. The V and J ends lost 2 bases and 4 bases respectively, with 11 bases between them. The germline V gene has CDR1 MNHNY and CDR2 SVGAGI (reference sequence).

The genes are TRBV14 and TRBJ1-1; D gene uncertain. Trimming shortened V by 4 bases and J by 1 base, and 13 bases separated the two germline ends. There are 15 residues in the CDR3. Germline assignment: CDR1 SGHDN and CDR2 FVKESK. This CDR3 is CASSLRAFKNTEAFF. CDR3 nucleotide sequence: TGTGCCAGCAGCCTACGGGCCTTTAAGAACACTGAAGCTTTCTTT.

In regard to this clone: Additional DNA sequences in this sample encode the identical CDR3. The genes are TRBV15 and TRBJ1-5; tentative D call: TRBD1 (6 bases). Between the trimmed V and J ends, which lost 5 bases and 7 bases, there was a span of 12 bases. This CDR3 is built from 13 residues. Germline V gene sequence: CDR1 LNHNV, CDR2 YYDKDF (reference sequence). This CDR3 reads CATSWGAGQPQHF. The CDR3 region has the DNA TGTGCCACCAGCTGGGGGGCTGGGCAGCCCCAGCATTTT.

This rearrangement joins TRBV4-2 to TRBJ1-1, with 7 bases that match TRBD1. The junction had 8 bases not matched to a gene; V was cut back by 0 bases and J by 7 bases. The CDR3 covers 15 residues. Germline V gives CDR1 LGHNA, CDR2 YNFKEQ. DNA of the CDR3: TGTGCCAGCAGCCAAGAAACCGGGACAGCATATGAAGCTTTCTTT. This sequence encodes CASSQETGTAYEAFF.

This chain uses TRBV4-2 with TRBJ1-2; maybe TRBD1 (5 bases). V lost 3 bases, J lost 7 bases, and 9 bases lay in between. The CDR3 contains 12 residues. CDR1 is LGHNA, CDR2 YNFKEQ, per germline. The CDR3 here is CASSQGTAGYTF. The CDR3 DNA follows: TGTGCCAGCAGCCAGGGGACGGCTGGCTACACCTTC.

The genes are TRBV7-9 and TRBJ2-5, with a weak D call TRBD1 (5 bases). With 5 bases removed from V and 1 base from J, the gap between germline ends came to 11 bases. The germline V gene encodes CDR1 SEHNR and CDR2 FQNEAQ (reference sequence). The CDR3 extends over 14 amino acids. The CDR3 spells CASSGAGAQETQYF. The CDR3 DNA reads as TGTGCCAGCAGCGGGGCTGGGGCCCAAGAGACCCAGTACTTC.

The V and J genes are TRBV4-1 and TRBJ2-3; tentatively, D is TRBD1 (5 bases). CDR1 and CDR2 (germline): MGHRA, YSYEKL. The length of the CDR3 is 16 residues. The germline V and J ends were trimmed by 1 base and 0 bases, with 11 bases remaining between them. The DNA of the CDR3 is TGCGCCAGCAGCCAAGGAAACAGGCCGAGCACAGATACGCAGTATTTT. This translates into CASSQGNRPSTDTQYF.

Only one count was recorded for this clone. The chain employs TRBV7-8 and TRBJ1-2; TRBD1 matches at 9 bases. Looked up from germline, CDR1 is SGHVS and CDR2 is FQNEAQ. This CDR3 is 19 amino acids long. V trimming: 4 bases; J trimming: 1 base; junction bases outside the gene matches: 16. CDR3 DNA: TGTGCCAGCAGCTACTTACCCGGGACAGGGAAGCTTGGTAACTATGGCTACACCTTC. This codes for CASSYLPGTGKLGNYGYTF.

V and J are TRBV30 and TRBJ2-1, with a possible D match to TRBD2 (7 bases). V was pared by 0 bases and J by 3 bases, with 21 bases between. The germline gives CDR1 GTSNPN, CDR2 SVGIG (reference sequence). The CDR3 contains 18 residues. CDR3 protein: CAWSVLAGDYKYYNEQFF. In nucleotides, the CDR3 is TGTGCCTGGAGTGTACTAGCAGGGGACTACAAATACTACAATGAGCAGTTCTTC.

The V and J genes are TRBV4-1 and TRBJ1-1; D gene unclear. Trimming removed 0 bases from V and 10 bases from J, with 36 bases in between. There are 21 residues in the CDR3. The germline V gene encodes CDR1 MGHRA and CDR2 YSYEKL. The CDR3 here is CASSQDSWWWKKGQERTTAFF. DNA for the CDR3: TGCGCCAGCAGCCAAGATTCGTGGTGGTGGAAGAAGGGCCAGGAGCGCACGACAGCTTTCTTT.

The V and J genes are TRBV29-1 and TRBJ2-1; TRBD2 might be the D (5 bases). CDR1 and CDR2 (germline): SQVTM, ANQGSEA. V was cut by 8 bases and J by 10 bases, with 15 bases left in between. CDR3 length: 11 residues. The CDR3 region has the DNA TGCAGCCCCAGCCGGGGTGGAGAGCAGTTCTTC. It specifies CSPSRGGEQFF.